This T cell receptor beta chain comes out of a study of molecular identifiers for immune sequencing clone quantification. The CDR3 is 14 residues long. Germline V CDR1 and CDR2: LGHNA, YSLEER. V was pared by 0 bases and J by 3 bases, with 9 bases between. One entry per CDR3 protein results from TCRdb running MiXCR on the PCR reads. The table lists some 680,000 distinct CDR3 sequences, about 25% of them singletons. The sequenced sample consisted of naive CD8+ T cells from blood, with Jurkat cell RNA spiked in. The subset: FACS-sorted CD8+CD4-CCR7+CD45RA+ naive T cells. V gene TRBV4-3 combines with J gene TRBJ2-7; either TRBD1 or TRBD2 may fit D (5 bases each). This TCR was recovered from a human donor in good health. Some libraries in this study had Jurkat cell RNA spiked in. The CDR3 DNA follows: TGCGCCAGCAGCCAAGAAGAGGGGAACTACGAGCAGTACTTC. Translated: CASSQEEGNYEQYF.